Each of the 18 T cell receptor beta chains below was sequenced from the same sample in a study of shared clonotypes between healthy human individuals (dated by TCRdb to the early 2020s). CD8 naive samples were CD45RO-negative cells positively selected for CCR7, giving a CD45RA+CCR7+ population that excluded TemRA cells. Libraries came from the immunoSEQ multiplex PCR assay. TCRdb carries this immuneACCESS record with in-frame sequences only. Its versions omit some clonotypes, under half of them owing to an unresolved V gene in the studies checked, with the rest unexplained. Recorded for this sample are fewer than 800,000 clones; 92% of them occurred a single time. The top ten clones comprise 24% of the sample. The sequencing sample was made of naive CD8+ T cells sorted from blood. The cell subset or site label, as the study defines it: CD45RA+CCR7+. The receptors were sampled from a man younger than 45 in good health.

A single count supports this clone. The chain combines TRBV2 with TRBJ1-1; 7 nucleotides align to TRBD1. This CDR3 region has 15 residues. Germline CDR1 is SNHLY and CDR2 is FYNNEI. With 9 bases clipped from V and 2 bases from J, the junction kept 12 bases outside the gene matches. CDR3 protein: CASPTRTGPNTEAFF. CDR3 coding DNA: TGTGCCAGTCCGACCCGGACAGGTCCTAACACTGAAGCTTTCTTT.

This clone was counted a single time. V gene TRBV28 combines with J gene TRBJ1-5; D gene uncertain. This CDR3 is built from 11 residues. V dropped 4 bases and J dropped 6 bases, with 4 bases sitting between them. CDR1 and CDR2 from the germline V gene are MDHEN and SYDVKM. For the CDR3, the DNA is TGTGCCAGCAGTTGGGGTCAGCCCCAGCATTTT. Protein product: CASSWGQPQHF.

V usage is TRBV5-1 and J usage is TRBJ2-3; 13 positions agree with TRBD2. The junction had 8 bases not matched to a gene; V was cut back by 4 bases and J by 0 bases. The germline gives CDR1 SGHRS, CDR2 YFSETQ. There are 18 residues in the CDR3. The CDR3 sequence is CASSPGLAGLLSTDTQYF. Written as DNA, the CDR3 is TGCGCCAGCAGCCCGGGACTAGCGGGACTCCTTAGCACAGATACGCAGTATTTT.

The chain uses TRBV14 and TRBJ2-7; D gene ambiguous. The CDR3 loop spans 14 amino acids. Germline V gene data show CDR1 as SGHDN and CDR2 as FVKESK. Trimming left V 1 base short and J 4 bases short, with 11 bases between. CDR3 residues: CASSQASSPYEQYF. CDR3 nucleotide sequence: TGTGCCAGCAGCCAAGCATCGTCCCCTTACGAGCAGTACTTC.

The chain carries TRBV6-5 and TRBJ1-4, with D possibly matching TRBD1 (5 bases). From germline, CDR1 is MNHEY and CDR2 SVGAGI. V dropped 8 bases and J dropped 7 bases, with 14 bases sitting between them. The CDR3 extends over 13 amino acids. CDR3 nucleotides: TGTGCCAGCGGGCGGGGCATTTCTGAAAAACTGTTTTTT. Protein product: CASGRGISEKLFF.

The chain combines TRBV7-8 with TRBJ2-2, with D perhaps TRBD1 or TRBD2 (6 bases each). The CDR3 sequence is 15 residues long. The germline V gene has CDR1 SGHVS and CDR2 FQNEAQ. V was pared by 3 bases and J by 2 bases, with 10 bases between. Written as DNA, the CDR3 is TGTGCCAGCAGCTTCGGGGGCCCCAACACCGGGGAGCTGTTTTTT. This sequence encodes CASSFGGPNTGELFF.

V and J are TRBV28 and TRBJ1-1; tentative D call: TRBD1 (5 bases). CDR3 size: 17 residues. V gave up 6 bases and J gave up 11 bases, with 31 bases separating them. Looked up from germline, CDR1 is MDHEN and CDR2 is SYDVKM. CDR3 protein: CASRKIGNGPLGTWAFF. Here the CDR3 DNA reads TGTGCCAGCAGAAAAATAGGGAACGGGCCGCTTGGGACCTGGGCTTTCTTT.

The chain is built from TRBV6-5 and TRBJ2-2; D gene uncertain. The CDR3 is made up of 13 amino acids. The ends were cut back, 2 bases at V and 7 bases at J, with 8 bases in the middle. CDR1 and CDR2 from the germline V gene are MNHEY and SVGAGI. The CDR3 DNA reads TGTGCCAGCAGTTACGAGGTCGTCGGGGAGCTGTTTTTT. It translates to CASSYEVVGELFF.

This clone appeared a single time. V gene TRBV27 combines with J gene TRBJ2-7; the D gene is possibly TRBD1 (6 bases). Germline assignment: CDR1 MNHEY and CDR2 SMNVEV (reference sequence). Trimming pared 6 bases from V and 3 bases from J, leaving 15 bases between. The CDR3 runs 14 residues. The CDR3 region is CASSPRTDHYEQYF. Written as DNA, the CDR3 is TGTGCCAGCAGCCCCCGGACAGACCACTACGAGCAGTACTTC.

Remarks on this clone: A much larger clone differs from this one at a single base, so this may be a read error. The rearrangement links TRBV7-6 to TRBJ2-3; 10 nucleotides agree with TRBD2. Germline loops: CDR1 SGHVS, CDR2 FNYEAQ. The CDR3 is 14 residues long. J was trimmed by 1 base and V by 5 bases; bases with no gene match: 0. CDR3 DNA: TGTGCCAGCAGCACTAGCGGGGGCACAGATACGCAGTATTTT. This encodes CASSTSGGTDTQYF.

The V and J genes are TRBV5-6 and TRBJ2-1; 11 positions match TRBD2. Germline CDR1 SGHDT, CDR2 YYEEEE. This CDR3 has 16 amino acids. V gave up 2 bases and J gave up 5 bases; unmatched junction bases: 6. CDR3 nucleotide sequence: TGTGCCAGCAGCTTCCCGCTAGCGGGAGGCAACAATGAGCAGTTCTTC. Amino acid sequence: CASSFPLAGGNNEQFF.

The chain couples TRBV28 to TRBJ2-1, with unresolved D. This CDR3 is 11 amino acids long. With 9 bases removed from V and 8 bases from J, the gap between germline ends came to 11 bases. Germline V gives CDR1 MDHEN, CDR2 SYDVKM. The CDR3 DNA is TGTGCCAGTCGACTCGAGGATGAGCAGTTCTTC. This codes for CASRLEDEQFF.

This clone was seen once. The V gene is TRBV6-4, the J gene TRBJ1-1, with TRBD1 matching over 7 bases. The CDR3 is made up of 15 amino acids. Germline trimming cut 0 bases from V and 3 bases from J; bases unmatched to any gene: 4. Germline assignment: CDR1 MRHNA and CDR2 SNTAGT. The chain's CDR3 is CASSDSHDRDTEAFF. The CDR3 DNA sequence: TGTGCCAGCAGTGACTCTCACGACAGGGACACTGAAGCTTTCTTT.

The chain recombines TRBV10-3 with TRBJ1-1; possibly TRBD1 for D (5 bases). Germline assignment: CDR1 ENHRY and CDR2 SYGVKD. The CDR3 spans 15 residues. Trimming took off 0 bases at V and 4 bases at J, with 12 bases between the two ends. CDR3 sequence: CAISESREAGTEAFF. The CDR3 coding sequence is TGTGCCATCAGTGAGTCCAGGGAGGCGGGCACTGAAGCTTTCTTT.

This chain uses TRBV7-9 with TRBJ1-2; D remains ambiguous. The CDR3 has 13 residues. V was clipped by 4 bases and J by 4 bases, with 10 bases between them. From germline, CDR1 is SEHNR and CDR2 FQNEAQ (reference sequence). The CDR3 coding sequence is TGTGCCAGCAGCTCCACATCCAGCTATGGCTACACCTTC. Protein sequence: CASSSTSSYGYTF. The full variable domain, completed using reference TRBV7-9 and TRBJ1-2, is DTGVSQNPRHKITKRGQNVTFRCDPISEHNRLYWYRQTLGQGPEFLTYFQNEAQLEKSRLLSDRFSAERPKGSFSTLEIQRTEQGDSAMYLCASSSTSSYGYTFGSGTRLTVV.

The V call is TRBV11-1, the J call TRBJ2-2, with 13 nucleotides matching TRBD2. The CDR3 is made up of 18 amino acids. The germline V gene has CDR1 SGHAT and CDR2 FQDESV (reference sequence). V dropped 1 base and J dropped 6; count of bases not matched to a gene: 8. The CDR3 DNA reads as TGTGCCAGCAGCTTAGGACCTGGACTAGCGGGAGAGGCCGGGGAGCTGTTTTTT. Its translation: CASSLGPGLAGEAGELFF.

This clone was observed once. The V call is TRBV6-1, the J call TRBJ2-7; a possible D gene is TRBD1 (6 bases). Trimming shortened V by 2 bases and J by 4 bases, and 12 bases separated the two germline ends. Germline CDR1 reads MNHNS; CDR2 reads SASEGT. This CDR3 region has 14 residues. The CDR3 loop reads CASSELYRDYEQYF. Written as DNA, the CDR3 is TGTGCCAGCAGTGAACTGTACAGGGATTACGAGCAGTACTTC.

CDR3 amino acids: CASTPSRAYGYTF. The DNA of the CDR3 is TGCGCCAGCACCCCTTCTCGGGCCTATGGCTACACCTTC. V usage is TRBV5-1 and J usage is TRBJ1-2, with D uncertain. The CDR3 is 13 residues long. Germline V gene data show CDR1 as SGHRS and CDR2 as YFSETQ. V was pared by 6 bases and J by 4 bases, with 13 bases between. Looking up the rest from reference TRBV5-1 and TRBJ1-2 gives the full variable domain: KAGVTQTPRYLIKTRGQQVTLSCSPISGHRSVSWYQQTPGQGLQFLFEYFSETQRNKGNFPGRFSGRQFSNSRSEMNVSTLELGDSALYLCASTPSRAYGYTFGSGTRLTVV.